The T cell receptor beta chain under discussion was sequenced for a study of T cell changes during pregnancy in multiple sclerosis. TCRdb's copy holds only in-frame clones and misses some; the assay was immunoSEQ multiplex PCR. Among about 58,000 clones listed, 93% were seen once. Deletions cut 0 bases from V and 1 base from J, with 6 bases between. The CDR3 has 15 amino acids. The germline V gene encodes CDR1 PRHDT and CDR2 FYEKMQ (reference sequence). The material sequenced was CD8+ T cells from peripheral blood mononuclear cells, taken in the second trimester of pregnancy. The source of this sequence is a female donor with multiple sclerosis, enrolled in a pregnancy study. The chain couples TRBV13 to TRBJ2-2, with D perhaps matching TRBD2 (5 bases). CDR3 sequence reads: CASSLGGGNTGELFF. The CDR3, as DNA: TGTGCCAGCAGCTTAGGCGGAGGGAACACCGGGGAGCTGTTTTTT.